This TCR beta chain was captured in a study of T cells after yellow fever vaccination. UMIs and a universal primer site were added when TCR cDNA was made by 5'RACE template switching. TCRdb re-derived calls from the 5' RACE reads in MiXCR, one entry per CDR3 protein. The sample yields more than 350,000 distinct CDR3 sequences, 11% seen once. This clonotype was seen at least ten times. The antigen is not known. CDR3 length equals 15 residues. V lost 6 bases and J 0 bases, leaving 14 bases between the germline ends. Overall study findings and caveats: After the booster, 96% of CD4 and more than 85% of CD8 primary-response clones were re-detected. FACS-sorted repertoires could harbor abundant contaminating bulk-population clonotypes. Shared CD4/CD8 clonotypes were a small share, likely from convergent recombination.

The sequencing here drew on PBMCs, taken on the day of the first yellow fever vaccination. This sequence was found in a man between 18 and 29 years old who received the YFV17D yellow fever vaccine. The chain joins TRBV12-3 or TRBV12-4 to TRBJ1-1; perhaps TRBD1 as D (6 bases). The chain's CDR3 is CASREKGGMNTEAFF. CDR3 sequence (DNA): TGTGCCAGCAGGGAAAAGGGGGGTATGAACACTGAAGCTTTCTTT.